This is a list of T cell receptor beta chains from one sample in a study of T-cell reconstitution after alpha-beta-depleted transplantation in children. TCRdb reprocessed the PCR reads with MiXCR, giving one entry per CDR3 protein. This table has about 600,000 distinct CDR3 sequences, roughly 13% appearing once. The sample consisted of PBMCs, mostly from graft donor cells, taken 360 days after TCRalphabeta/CD19-depleted stem cell transplant. These TCRs come from a male patient under 18 who had a stem cell transplant for acute myeloid leukemia, so the T cells may come from the graft donor. CDR3s include the opening cysteine and the closing phenylalanine or tryptophan.

v_gene	j_gene	CDR3aa
TRBV15	TRBJ2-7	CATSRDNAPRDEQYF
TRBV20-1	TRBJ1-5	CSGKVGFYQPQHF
TRBV19	TRBJ2-2	CASSIFGGNTGELFF
TRBV5-1	TRBJ2-1	CASTRAADEQFF
TRBV28	TRBJ2-2	CASSGPPPADTGELFF
TRBV7-3	TRBJ1-5	CASSLGPGGQPQHF
TRBV7-8	TRBJ2-7	CASSLEASSYEQYF
TRBV20-1	TRBJ2-5	CSEIWVGETQYF
TRBV3-1	TRBJ2-7	CARSQDLRLAGGDEQYF
TRBV12-3/TRBV12-4	TRBJ1-3	CASRSDSHGNTIYF
TRBV20-1	TRBJ2-3	CSGGRPETDTQYF
TRBV6-1	TRBJ2-7	CASSSQGDWVYEQYF
TRBV6-2/TRBV6-3	TRBJ2-3	CASSYSKGWRRTDTQYF
TRBV12-3/TRBV12-4	TRBJ2-3	CASSFEATSGRAADTQYF
TRBV29-1	TRBJ2-7	CSVGLAGGLSSYEQYF
TRBV12-3/TRBV12-4	TRBJ2-1	CASSWDLREQFF
TRBV6-5	TRBJ2-7	CASSYSTATGGNEQYF
TRBV5-1	TRBJ2-7	CASSEQGSSYEQYF
TRBV4-3	TRBJ2-2	CASSPQGGAGELFF
TRBV28	TRBJ2-7	CASRTGTDLITYEQYF
TRBV3-1	TRBJ2-4	CASSQVKLAKNIQYF
TRBV29-1	TRBJ2-2	CSVPVVTGELFF
TRBV5-1	TRBJ2-1	CASSLAGGRADNEQFF
TRBV7-6	TRBJ2-7	CASSLAEEGEQYF